The 15 T cell receptor beta chains presented below share a single source sample, sequenced in a study of a mutant IDH1 vaccine in newly diagnosed glioma. Their antigen targets remain unknown. Produced via immunoSEQ multiplex PCR; TCRdb's table is partial and in-frame only. Here the sample spans 30,000 to 40,000 clones, about four fifths being singletons. Time point denoted: week 35, safety follow-up. The study gave 300 ug of mutant IDH1 20-mer peptide per vaccine dose, with topical imiquimod. Source: PBMCs, taken from a glioma patient whose treatment included an IDH1 peptide vaccine. The origin of the receptors is a middle-aged man with glioma. Some clones in this sample may be carry-over from other donors' samples.

The J gene is TRBJ1-5, the V gene TRBV4-2; 8 bases match TRBD1. The CDR3 is made up of 17 amino acids. The V gene end was trimmed by 5 bases and the J gene end by 0 bases; junction bases not matched to a gene: 9. The germline gives CDR1 LGHNA, CDR2 YNFKEQ. The CDR3 DNA sequence: TGTGCCAGCAGCTCAACGTGGACAGGGAGTAGCAATCAGCCCCAGCATTTT. Encoded protein: CASSSTWTGSSNQPQHF.

The V gene is TRBV19, the J gene TRBJ1-3; possibly TRBD1 for D (5 bases). Germline V gene data show CDR1 as LNHDA and CDR2 as SQIVND (reference sequence). The V end lost 6 bases, the J end lost 1 base, and 10 bases lay between the germline ends. The CDR3 sequence is 14 residues long. The CDR3, as DNA: TGTGCCAGTAGCACACAGGTATCTGGAAACACCATATATTTT. Amino acid sequence: CASSTQVSGNTIYF. Together with reference TRBV19 and TRBJ1-3, the CDR3 gives the full variable domain: DGGITQSPKYLFRKEGQNVTLSCEQNLNHDAMYWYRQDPGQGLRLIYYSQIVNDFQKGDIAEGYSVSREKKESFPLTVTSAQKNPTAFYLCASSTQVSGNTIYFGEGSWLTVV.

Worth noting for this clone: The junction departs from the called germline gene at one end, perhaps through a read error. The chain is built from TRBV5-1 and TRBJ2-3; 8 bases line up with TRBD1. The CDR3 length is 16 residues. CDR1 is SGHRS and CDR2 is YFSETQ in the germline V gene. The CDR3 protein is CASSAYGTSGTGTQYF. DNA of the CDR3: TGCGCCAGCAGCGCTTACGGGACATCGGGGACAGGTACGCAGTATTTT. The full variable domain, its missing parts supplied by reference TRBV5-1 and TRBJ2-3, is KAGVTQTPRYLIKTRGQQVTLSCSPISGHRSVSWYQQTPGQGLQFLFEYFSETQRNKGNFPGRFSGRQFSNSRSEMNVSTLELGDSALYLCASSAYGTSGTGTQYFGPGTRLTVL.

The chain links TRBV7-6 to TRBJ2-2; 8 nucleotides match TRBD2. V lost 5 bases, J lost 5 bases, and 10 bases stayed unmatched. This CDR3 is 16 amino acids long. The germline CDR1 and CDR2 sequences are SGHVS and FNYEAQ. The CDR3 loop reads CASSPRGGAPTGELFF. CDR3 sequence (DNA): TGTGCCAGCAGCCCACGGGGGGGGGCACCTACCGGGGAGCTGTTTTTT. Full variable domain (rest looked up from reference TRBV7-6 and TRBJ2-2): GAGVSQSPRYKVTKRGQDVALRCDPISGHVSLYWYRQALGQGPEFLTYFNYEAQQDKSGLPNDRFSAERPEGSISTLTIQRTEQRDSAMYRCASSPRGGAPTGELFFGEGSRLTVL.

The J gene is TRBJ2-5, the V gene TRBV2; D is possibly TRBD2 (5 bases). Per the germline V gene, CDR1 is SNHLY and CDR2 is FYNNEI. The CDR3 length is 16 residues. Trimming left V 3 bases short and J 3 bases short, with 17 bases between. CDR3 region: CASSERRDSTEETQYF. CDR3 DNA: TGTGCCAGCAGTGAGCGCCGGGATTCTACGGAAGAGACCCAGTACTTC.

The V and J genes are TRBV2 and TRBJ1-1; 11 nucleotides agree with TRBD1. The trim removed 7 bases at V and 3 bases at J, leaving 4 bases unmatched. The V gene's germline CDR1 is SNHLY and CDR2 FYNNEI. This CDR3 comprises 14 residues. The CDR3 DNA sequence: TGTGCCAGCATCAGGGGACAGGGGGACACTGAAGCTTTCTTT. This translates into CASIRGQGDTEAFF.

Points on this clone: The junction departs from germline at one end; a sequencing error may be responsible. V is TRBV5-1 and J is TRBJ1-1; 11 bases map to TRBD1. CDR3 length: 14 residues. Germline lookup yields CDR1 SGHRS and CDR2 YFSETQ. This chain's CDR3 is CASSSGQGGTLIHF. CDR3 coding DNA: TGCGCCAGCAGCTCGGGACAGGGGGGAACACTGATCCACTTT. The complete variable domain, with remaining parts taken from reference TRBV5-1 and TRBJ1-1, reads KAGVTQTPRYLIKTRGQQVTLSCSPISGHRSVSWYQQTPGQGLQFLFEYFSETQRNKGNFPGRFSGRQFSNSRSEMNVSTLELGDSALYLCASSSGQGGTLIHFGQGTRLTVV.

CDR3 bases: TGTGCCAGCAGCTTAGGGGGCAACCGCCTCTACAATGAGCAGTTCTTC. This translates into CASSLGGNRLYNEQFF. This chain connects TRBV7-8 to TRBJ2-1; D may be TRBD1 (5 bases). The CDR3 covers 16 residues. Germline V gene sequence: CDR1 SGHVS, CDR2 FQNEAQ. V was trimmed by 1 base and J by 3 bases, leaving 13 bases between them. Complete variable domain (other parts from reference TRBV7-8 and TRBJ2-1): GAGVSQSPRYKVAKRGQDVALRCDPISGHVSLFWYQQALGQGPEFLTYFQNEAQLDKSGLPSDRFFAERPEGSVSTLKIQRTQQEDSAVYLCASSLGGNRLYNEQFFGPGTRLTVL.

This chain links TRBV14 with TRBJ1-5, with D perhaps TRBD1 (5 bases). The V gene lost 4 bases and the J gene lost 11 bases, with 18 bases spanning the gap. This CDR3 spans 14 amino acids. The germline CDR1 and CDR2 sequences are SGHDN and FVKESK. CDR3 DNA: TGTGCCAGCAGCCGGACGGGGGAAGGGAGAGCCCAGCATTTT. Amino acid sequence: CASSRTGEGRAQHF.

The chain recombines TRBV19 with TRBJ2-3; D uncertain. The germline V gene encodes CDR1 LNHDA and CDR2 SQIVND (reference sequence). This CDR3 has 15 residues. Trimming stripped 3 bases from V and 3 bases from J, with 13 bases between. CDR3 coding DNA: TGTGCCAGTAGTATCAAGGCCCTGGGAACAGATACGCAGTATTTT. This gives the protein CASSIKALGTDTQYF. The full variable domain, completed using reference TRBV19 and TRBJ2-3, is DGGITQSPKYLFRKEGQNVTLSCEQNLNHDAMYWYRQDPGQGLRLIYYSQIVNDFQKGDIAEGYSVSREKKESFPLTVTSAQKNPTAFYLCASSIKALGTDTQYFGPGTRLTVL.

This clone was found once. The rearrangement uses TRBV7-2 and TRBJ2-1; 8 positions match TRBD2. Germline V gene sequence: CDR1 SGHTA, CDR2 FQGNSA. The CDR3 totals 16 residues. J gave up 7 bases and V 3 bases, and 11 bases lay outside the gene matches. In DNA, the CDR3 is TGTGCCAGCAGCTTGCTTGGAGCGGGGGCGGTGAATGAGCAGTTCTTC. Residues: CASSLLGAGAVNEQFF. The full variable domain, completed using reference TRBV7-2 and TRBJ2-1, is GAGVSQSPSNKVTEKGKDVELRCDPISGHTALYWYRQSLGQGLEFLIYFQGNSAPDKSGLPSDRFSAERTGGSVSTLTIQRTQQEDSAVYLCASSLLGAGAVNEQFFGPGTRLTVL.

The chain combines TRBV19 with TRBJ1-5, with D hard to call. This CDR3 region has 16 residues. Germline V gives CDR1 LNHDA, CDR2 SQIVND (reference sequence). V lost 3 bases, J lost 5 bases, and 17 bases lay in between. As DNA, the CDR3 is TGTGCCAGTAGTATCTCCTTGACGGTGTTTTATCAGCCCCAGCATTTT. Its protein product is CASSISLTVFYQPQHF.

The rearrangement uses TRBV30 and TRBJ2-7; a weak D match, TRBD1 (6 bases). Trimming took 4 bases from V and 3 from J, leaving 10 bases between them. Looked up from germline, CDR1 is GTSNPN and CDR2 is SVGIG (reference sequence). CDR3 length equals 12 residues. The chain's CDR3 is CAWMRTDYEQYF. For the CDR3, the DNA is TGTGCCTGGATGAGGACAGACTACGAGCAGTACTTC.

This clone was observed a few times. V usage is TRBV18 and J usage is TRBJ2-7; 7 nucleotides match TRBD1. With V trimmed by 0 bases and J by 4 bases, 6 bases remained unmatched. The CDR3 spans 15 residues. Per the germline V gene, CDR1 is KGHSH and CDR2 is LQKENI. CDR3 DNA sequence: TGTGCCAGCTCACCACCGTCACAGGGGCAGTACGAGCAGTACTTC. This gives the protein CASSPPSQGQYEQYF.

Comment on this clone: At one end the junction does not follow the germline gene, possibly because of a read error. The chain recombines TRBV6-5 with TRBJ2-5; D might be TRBD1 or TRBD2, each matching 5 bases. Germline V gene data show CDR1 as MNHEY and CDR2 as SVGAGI. The CDR3 spans 14 residues. The CDR3 region is CASSSRDPKEAQYF. For the CDR3, the DNA is TGTGCCAGCAGTTCCCGGGACCCAAAAGAGGCCCAGTACTTC.